This T cell receptor (beta chain) was captured in a study of cytomegalovirus exposure and HLA in healthy donors. Study overall: Within an early data release were about 90 million unique TCRs drawn from HLA-typed donors.

Trimming at V came to 3 bases and at J to 6 bases, leaving 6 bases not matched to a gene. The CDR3 is 15 residues long. The V gene's germline CDR1 is SEHNR and CDR2 FQNEAQ (reference sequence). PCR involved 60 Vbeta and 13 Jbeta primers. Clones were read by immunoSEQ multiplex PCR, and TCRdb kept only the in-frame ones, dropping some. The sample carries about 190,000 clones, around 75% recorded once. Regarding the study as a whole: The listing of 150 to 200 TCR beta chains classed them as cytomegalovirus-associated.

The donors gave bone marrow, and they were healthy. In the case of this clone: Its specificity is unknown.

This TCR derives from a man aged 40-55 years in good health and CMV-seropositive. The genes are TRBV7-9 and TRBJ2-7; TRBD1 matches at 12 bases. The sequenced sample was PBMCs. The CDR3 sequence is CASSLGTGGQGEQYF. Here the CDR3 DNA reads TGTGCCAGCAGCTTGGGGACAGGGGGCCAAGGCGAGCAGTACTTC. Drawing the rest from reference TRBV7-9 and TRBJ2-7, the complete variable domain is DTGVSQNPRHKITKRGQNVTFRCDPISEHNRLYWYRQTLGQGPEFLTYFQNEAQLEKSRLLSDRFSAERPKGSFSTLEIQRTEQGDSAMYLCASSLGTGGQGEQYFGPGTRLTVT.